Shown below are 10 T cell receptor beta chains from a single sample sequenced in a study of blood T cell repertoires in COVID-19. Sequenced by immunoSEQ multiplex PCR; TCRdb stores in-frame clones only, minus some. The data contain approximately 200,000 clones, about 80% of them singletons. Sequenced: PBMCs or T cells enriched from blood (not recorded which). These receptors were taken from a woman between 40 and 55 years old with acute COVID-19.

The CDR3 DNA follows: TGCGCCAGCAGCCGCGAAGGGGGCACAGATACGCAGTATTTT. Encoded protein: CASSREGGTDTQYF. This sequence joins TRBV4-3 and TRBJ2-3; D is possibly TRBD1 (5 bases). Trimming cost V 4 bases and J 1 base, with 9 bases left between them. CDR3 size: 14 residues. The germline gives CDR1 LGHNA, CDR2 YSLEER.

V is TRBV7-9 and J is TRBJ2-5; possible D gene TRBD2, 5 bases. The CDR3 length is 14 residues. Germline lookup yields CDR1 SEHNR and CDR2 FQNEAQ (reference sequence). The V and J ends lost 1 base and 5 bases respectively, with 11 bases between them. CDR3 loop: CASSLEEVRETQYF. Written as DNA, the CDR3 is TGTGCCAGCAGCTTAGAGGAGGTTCGGGAGACCCAGTACTTC.

The chain carries TRBV5-8 and TRBJ2-3, with D uncertain. The CDR3 contains 15 residues. The V gene lost 0 bases and the J gene lost 3 bases, with 11 bases spanning the gap. CDR1 is SGHTS, CDR2 YDEGEE, per germline. The CDR3, as DNA: TGTGCCAGCAGCTTGGTTACTATCCGGACAGATACGCAGTATTTT. This gives the protein CASSLVTIRTDTQYF.

J is TRBJ1-2 and V is TRBV3-1 (or the pseudogene TRBV3-2); D unclear. Germline V gene sequence: CDR1 LGHDT, CDR2 YNNKEL (reference sequence). V was clipped by 3 bases and J by 7 bases, with 18 bases between them. The CDR3 covers 15 residues. The CDR3 nucleotides are TGTGCCAGCAGCCAGCGGGCCTCCTTCAGAAGTGGCTACACCTTC. The encoded protein is CASSQRASFRSGYTF.

This clone has just one count. As DNA, the CDR3 is TGTGCCAGTACTATGGGAGGGGGGCGATCCCCATCTGGGGCCAACGTCCTGACTTTC. The encoded protein is CASTMGGGRSPSGANVLTF. The chain uses TRBV19 and TRBJ2-6; a possible D gene is TRBD2 (7 bases). CDR1 LNHDA and CDR2 SQIVND come from the germline V gene (reference sequence). The V and J ends lost 7 bases and 1 base respectively, with 23 bases between them. The CDR3 runs to 19 residues.

V usage is TRBV30 and J usage is TRBJ1-6; 10 nucleotides agree with TRBD1. Germline CDR1 is GTSNPN and CDR2 is SVGIG (reference sequence). The CDR3 sequence is 20 residues long. J was trimmed by 6 bases and V by 0 bases; bases with no gene match: 17. CDR3 in amino acids: CAWSVRIGETGGFRNSPLHF. DNA of the CDR3: TGTGCCTGGAGTGTACGAATCGGGGAGACAGGGGGCTTTCGTAATTCACCCCTCCACTTT.

The chain employs TRBV5-6 and TRBJ1-2; possible D gene TRBD1, 5 bases. V was trimmed by 4 bases and J by 8 bases, leaving 15 bases between them. There are 13 residues in the CDR3. In germline, CDR1 is SGHDT, CDR2 YYEEEE. The CDR3 region is CASSIWTGGGYTF. CDR3 in DNA: TGTGCCAGCAGCATCTGGACGGGGGGAGGCTACACCTTC.

This chain's CDR3 is CASSGGWTAQIDYGYTF. DNA for the CDR3: TGTGCCAGCTCAGGGGGTTGGACAGCCCAAATTGACTATGGCTACACCTTC. The gene calls are TRBV2 and TRBJ1-2; 7 bases match TRBD1. The CDR3 contains 17 residues. Per germline, CDR1 SNHLY and CDR2 FYNNEI. The J segment lost 3 bases and the V segment lost 8 bases, leaving 18 bases of the junction unmatched.

The genes are TRBV29-1 and TRBJ2-1, with D maybe TRBD2 (6 bases). CDR1 and CDR2 from the germline V gene are SQVTM and ANQGSEA. V was shortened by 5 bases and J by 8 bases, with 13 bases between the two germline ends. The length of the CDR3 is 12 residues. The CDR3 DNA reads TGCAGCGTTTCGCGGGATGTGGATGAGCAGTTCTTC. It codes for CSVSRDVDEQFF.

V is TRBV19 and J is TRBJ1-2; 9 bases line up with TRBD1. The CDR3 contains 13 residues. CDR1 is LNHDA and CDR2 is SQIVND in the germline V gene (reference sequence). Trimming at V came to 7 bases and at J to 6 bases, leaving 6 bases not matched to a gene. The CDR3 spells CASTPTGGNGYTF. The CDR3 coding sequence is TGTGCCAGTACCCCGACAGGGGGTAATGGCTACACCTTC.